This T cell receptor beta chain was obtained from a study of tissue T cells after allogeneic stem cell transplantation. This table comes from immunoSEQ multiplex PCR, and its TCRdb copy is limited to in-frame clones, with some not included. The sample carries some 19,000 clones, roughly three quarters recorded once. Regarding the study as a whole: TCR repertoires tracked anatomic similarity, regardless of disease or transplant status. Which tissue TCRs were alloreactive or antigen-specific was not determined. Some clones might be persisting host cells. In patients and mice, blood and spleen missed much of tissue repertoire.

This clone has only a few counts. The target antigen is unknown. The genes are named according to mouse. The read terminates 1 residue before the CDR3 end, so the remaining end is supplied by the germline J gene. V was trimmed by 0 bases and J by 4 bases, leaving 12 bases between them. Germline V gene lookup returns CDR1 LGHNA and CDR2 YNLKQL (reference sequence). The CDR3 consists of 15 residues. The V and J genes are TRBV5 and TRBJ1-2; the D gene is possibly TRBD1 (6 bases). The receptor's source is a female BALB/c mouse in good health. The MHC haplotype of this mouse line is H2-d. The sample comprised blood. CDR3: CASSQDGGLGSDYTF. The part of the CDR3 DNA that was read is TGTGCCAGCAGCCAAGACGGGGGGCTGGGCTCCGACTACACC.